A selection of T cell receptor beta chains follows, all from one sample in a study of human T cells and chemical hapten exposure. TCRdb reprocessed the RACE reads with MiXCR, giving one entry per CDR3 protein. The sample lists 150,000 to 200,000 distinct CDR3 sequences; about a fifth were seen once. Sequencing was performed on whole blood, taken in connection with sensitization to the hapten diphenylcyclopropenone (DPC). All receptors derive from a woman aged 45-65 years with alopecia areata. Some clones in this sample may be carry-over from other donors' samples. CDR3s include the opening cysteine and the closing phenylalanine or tryptophan. A D gene is named only where the DNA matches it firmly. The size field is filled for only some rows; it gives once, few, many or a size class.

>TRBV6-5|-|-|TRBJ2-7
TGTGCCAGCAGTTACTCCTCGACAGTGCTGGGAGGAGAGCAGTACTTC
CASSYSSTVLGGEQYF
>TRBV7-8|few|TRBD1|TRBJ1-1
TGTGCCAGCAGCCCGCTTGGACAGGGGGTAACTGAAGCTTTCTTT
CASSPLGQGVTEAFF
>TRBV15|-|-|TRBJ2-3
TGTGCCACCAGCAGAGATCCCCTCGGCACAGATACGCAGTATTTT
CATSRDPLGTDTQYF
>TRBV27|-|TRBD2|TRBJ2-7
TGTGCCAGCACCACCCAGACTAGCGGGAGGATCTACGAGCAGTACTTC
CASTTQTSGRIYEQYF
>TRBV2|-|-|TRBJ2-3
TGTGCCACCGAGGGTGGGAGGAGCACAGATACGCAGTATTTT
CATEGGRSTDTQYF
>TRBV29-1|-|-|TRBJ1-1
TGCAGCGTTGTTGGAATACTTGAAGCTTTCTTT
CSVVGILEAFF
>TRBV10-3|-|-|TRBJ2-1
TGTGCCATCAGCGATGGGACTGAGCAGTTCTTC
CAISDGTEQFF
>TRBV12-3/TRBV12-4|few|-|TRBJ1-5
TGTGCCAGCAGTTTAGTCGGGCTAAGCAATCAGCCCCAGCATTTT
CASSLVGLSNQPQHF
>TRBV30|-|-|TRBJ1-1
TGTGCAGCGGCGAGGGCTGGCACTGAAGCTTTCTTT
CAAARAGTEAFF
>TRBV29-1|few|TRBD1|TRBJ1-5
TGCAGCGTTCGGGACAGGGGGCCAAATCAGCCCCAGCATTTT
CSVRDRGPNQPQHF
>TRBV5-1|-|-|TRBJ1-1
TGCGCCAGCAGCTTGGAGGGGACAATGAACACTGAAGCTTTCTTT
CASSLEGTMNTEAFF
>TRBV7-2|few|-|TRBJ2-2
TGTGCCAGCAGCTTAGTCGGCGGGGTCATCACCGGGGAGCTGTTTTTT
CASSLVGGVITGELFF
>TRBV4-2|-|-|TRBJ1-5
TGTGCCAGCAGCCAAGAATTAGACCAGCCCCAGCATTTT
CASSQELDQPQHF
>TRBV30|few|TRBD1|TRBJ2-3
TGTGCCTGGAGCTGGGACAGGGGACATGGAGATACGCAGTATTTT
CAWSWDRGHGDTQYF
>TRBV3-1|many|TRBD2|TRBJ2-7
TGTGCCAGCAGCCCTGGCGGGAGGCAAGAGCAGTACTTC
CASSPGGRQEQYF
>TRBV6-5|few|-|TRBJ1-2
TGTGCCAGCAGTTACTCGGATAGGGATGGCTACACCTTC
CASSYSDRDGYTF
>TRBV11-2|few|-|TRBJ2-7
TGTGCCAGCAGCTTGGAGGACAGTTTAATCTACGAGCAGTACTTC
CASSLEDSLIYEQYF